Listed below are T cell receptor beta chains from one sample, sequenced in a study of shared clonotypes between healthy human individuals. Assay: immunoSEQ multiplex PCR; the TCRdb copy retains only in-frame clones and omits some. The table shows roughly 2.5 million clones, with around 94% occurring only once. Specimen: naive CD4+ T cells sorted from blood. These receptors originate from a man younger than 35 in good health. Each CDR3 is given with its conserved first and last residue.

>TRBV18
CASSPTGDGYGYTF
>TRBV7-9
CASSTVTPLATDTQYF
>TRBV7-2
CASSLAARTDTQYF
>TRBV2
CASSQTGVVGKKLFF
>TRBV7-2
CASSLGLSGYYGYTF
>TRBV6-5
CATTRATGTYEQYF
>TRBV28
CASSFSAGWSRDEQFF
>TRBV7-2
CASSLNEGATEAFF
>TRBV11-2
CASSLRPLWETQYF
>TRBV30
CAWSVPASGGYEQYF
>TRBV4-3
CASSQRLGGAGELFF
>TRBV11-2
CASSNWETQYF